The 19 T cell receptor beta chains listed next were all sequenced from one sample in a study of technical replicates of blood from a handful of donors. The data were produced by immunoSEQ multiplex PCR, yet TCRdb's version contains in-frame clones alone and is incomplete. The sample records tens of thousands of clones, roughly 98% being singletons. Sequencing was done on a sample of T cells isolated from PBMCs. The receptors here all came from a human donor in good health.

This clone was counted only a few times. This chain uses TRBV4-2 with TRBJ2-1, with D perhaps TRBD1 (5 bases). Germline V CDR1 and CDR2: LGHNA, YNFKEQ. The V and J ends lost 0 bases and 4 bases respectively, with 13 bases between them. The CDR3 has 16 residues. CDR3 in DNA: TGTGCCAGCAGCCAAGATCCCAGGGTCGAGTACAATGAGCAGTTCTTC. Translated: CASSQDPRVEYNEQFF.

The rearrangement links TRBV7-9 to TRBJ1-2, with a weak D call TRBD1 (5 bases). The CDR3 length is 13 residues. Germline V lookup: CDR1 SEHNR, CDR2 FQNEAQ (reference sequence). The V and J ends lost 6 bases and 4 bases respectively, with 12 bases between them. CDR3 DNA sequence: TGTGCCAGCAGTTCCCAGGGTATCTATGGCTACACCTTC. Its translation: CASSSQGIYGYTF.

The chain employs TRBV27 and TRBJ2-7; D is uncertain. Germline CDR1 reads MNHEY; CDR2 reads SMNVEV (reference sequence). CDR3 length: 13 residues. V was trimmed by 5 bases and J by 1 base, leaving 9 bases between them. This chain's CDR3 is CASSPLPSYEQYF. The DNA of the CDR3 is TGTGCCAGCAGTCCCCTACCTTCCTACGAGCAGTACTTC.

This chain uses TRBV7-8 with TRBJ1-1; weak D call: TRBD1 (6 bases). V lost 4 bases to trimming and J lost 1 base, with 7 bases between them. Germline CDR1 reads SGHVS; CDR2 reads FQNEAQ. The CDR3 has 13 amino acids. CDR3 in DNA: TGTGCCAGCAGCTCGGACAGGAACACTGAAGCTTTCTTT. Protein sequence: CASSSDRNTEAFF. Combining the CDR3 with reference TRBV7-8 and TRBJ1-1 gives the whole variable domain GAGVSQSPRYKVAKRGQDVALRCDPISGHVSLFWYQQALGQGPEFLTYFQNEAQLDKSGLPSDRFFAERPEGSVSTLKIQRTQQEDSAVYLCASSSDRNTEAFFGQGTRLTVV.

This clone was recorded only once. This CDR3 is CASSFQGTDYGYTF. In nucleotides, the CDR3 is TGTGCCAGCAGCTTCCAGGGCACTGACTATGGCTACACCTTC. The gene calls are TRBV7-2 and TRBJ1-2; TRBD1 might be the D (5 bases). V was shortened by 3 bases and J by 3 bases, with 11 bases between the two germline ends. This CDR3 is built from 14 residues. CDR1 and CDR2 from the germline V gene are SGHTA and FQGNSA. The full variable domain, its missing parts supplied by reference TRBV7-2 and TRBJ1-2, is GAGVSQSPSNKVTEKGKDVELRCDPISGHTALYWYRQSLGQGLEFLIYFQGNSAPDKSGLPSDRFSAERTGGSVSTLTIQRTQQEDSAVYLCASSFQGTDYGYTFGSGTRLTVV.

The V call is TRBV6-5, the J call TRBJ2-7, with D possibly matching TRBD1 (5 bases). Germline V gives CDR1 MNHEY, CDR2 SVGAGI. V lost 1 base, J lost 3 bases, and 13 bases lay in between. This CDR3 has 15 residues. CDR3: CASSYFGAAGYEQYF. The CDR3 DNA reads as TGTGCCAGCAGTTACTTTGGGGCGGCCGGCTACGAGCAGTACTTC.

The table lists this clone with a count of one. The chain recombines TRBV19 with TRBJ1-2; D gene uncertain. CDR3 length: 15 residues. V lost 0 bases to trimming and J lost 4 bases, with 12 bases between them. CDR1 LNHDA and CDR2 SQIVND come from the germline V gene (reference sequence). The CDR3 loop is CASSIDLGTGYGYTF. CDR3 bases: TGTGCCAGTAGTATAGATCTAGGTACCGGCTATGGCTACACCTTC.

The chain uses TRBV30 and TRBJ1-3, with D possibly matching TRBD1 (5 bases). Looked up from germline, CDR1 is GTSNPN and CDR2 is SVGIG (reference sequence). The CDR3 is 14 amino acids. V lost 1 base to trimming and J lost 0 bases, with 7 bases between them. The CDR3, as DNA: TGTGCCTGGAGTGAGGGGCTCTCTGGAAACACCATATATTTT. It yields the protein CAWSEGLSGNTIYF.

V gene TRBV4-1 combines with J gene TRBJ2-1, with 10 bases fitting TRBD1. The CDR3 length is 13 residues. Germline lookup yields CDR1 MGHRA and CDR2 YSYEKL. Trimming at V came to 7 bases and at J to 7 bases, leaving 4 bases not matched to a gene. The CDR3: CASTRTGGNEQFF. The CDR3 bases are TGCGCCAGCACCCGGACAGGGGGGAATGAGCAGTTCTTC.

Only one count was recorded for this clone. The J gene is TRBJ1-5, the V gene TRBV6-6, with TRBD1 matching over 7 bases. V lost 5 bases and J lost 3; bases outside the gene matches: 7. In germline, CDR1 is MNHNY, CDR2 SVGAGI (reference sequence). There are 15 residues in the CDR3. The CDR3 nucleotides read TGTGCCAGCAGTCCTGACAGGGCCCTCAATCAGCCCCAGCATTTT. It translates to CASSPDRALNQPQHF.

This chain joins TRBV7-8 and TRBJ1-6; 8 nucleotides align to TRBD1. Germline CDR1 reads SGHVS; CDR2 reads FQNEAQ. Germline trimming cut 1 base from V and 7 bases from J; bases unmatched to any gene: 3. The CDR3 consists of 15 residues. The CDR3 loop is CASSLEGTGNSPLHF. The CDR3 nucleotides are TGTGCCAGCAGCTTAGAGGGGACAGGAAATTCACCCCTCCACTTT.

V usage is TRBV7-6 and J usage is TRBJ2-3; D may be TRBD2 (5 bases). Germline loops: CDR1 SGHVS, CDR2 FNYEAQ. CDR3 size: 13 residues. Trimming removed 4 bases from V and 2 bases from J, with 7 bases in between. The CDR3 DNA reads as TGTGCCAGCAGCTCGACTAACACAGATACGCAGTATTTT. Its protein is CASSSTNTDTQYF. Supplemented by reference TRBV7-6 and TRBJ2-3, the full variable domain reads GAGVSQSPRYKVTKRGQDVALRCDPISGHVSLYWYRQALGQGPEFLTYFNYEAQQDKSGLPNDRFSAERPEGSISTLTIQRTEQRDSAMYRCASSSTNTDTQYFGPGTRLTVL.

The chain recombines TRBV5-1 with TRBJ2-7; 8 positions agree with TRBD1. Losses at the gene ends were 0 bases for V and 2 bases for J; bases not matched to a gene: 1. Germline V gene lookup returns CDR1 SGHRS and CDR2 YFSETQ. The CDR3 loop spans 14 amino acids. The CDR3 is CASSLEQGAYEQYF. In nucleotides, the CDR3 is TGCGCCAGCAGCTTGGAACAGGGGGCCTACGAGCAGTACTTC.

The V and J genes are TRBV5-1 and TRBJ2-2, with D maybe TRBD2 (6 bases). This CDR3 contains 14 residues. Germline V gene data show CDR1 as SGHRS and CDR2 as YFSETQ. V was shortened by 4 bases and J by 5 bases, with 12 bases between the two germline ends. CDR3 in amino acids: CASSGGKGTGELFF. In DNA, the CDR3 is TGCGCCAGCAGCGGCGGGAAGGGGACCGGGGAGCTGTTTTTT.

CDR3 in DNA: TGTGCCAGTAGGCACCGGGACAGGCCTTACGAGCAGTACTTC. This gives the protein CASRHRDRPYEQYF. The chain has TRBV19 and TRBJ2-7; 8 nucleotides match TRBD1. With 6 bases clipped from V and 4 bases from J, the junction kept 8 bases outside the gene matches. In germline, CDR1 is LNHDA, CDR2 SQIVND (reference sequence). The CDR3 runs to 14 residues.

The V call is TRBV19, the J call TRBJ2-2; D is possibly TRBD1 (6 bases). CDR1 LNHDA and CDR2 SQIVND come from the germline V gene (reference sequence). The CDR3 spans 17 residues. V dropped 0 bases and J dropped 3 bases, with 14 bases sitting between them. In DNA form, the CDR3 reads TGTGCCAGTAGTATAGATGGACAGTCCCTCCACACCGGGGAGCTGTTTTTT. Amino acid sequence: CASSIDGQSLHTGELFF. The full variable domain, its missing parts supplied by reference TRBV19 and TRBJ2-2, is DGGITQSPKYLFRKEGQNVTLSCEQNLNHDAMYWYRQDPGQGLRLIYYSQIVNDFQKGDIAEGYSVSREKKESFPLTVTSAQKNPTAFYLCASSIDGQSLHTGELFFGEGSRLTVL.

The CDR3 here is CASSATSGGKNEQFF. DNA for the CDR3: TGTGCCAGCAGTGCGACTAGCGGGGGGAAGAATGAGCAGTTCTTC. The chain employs TRBV2 and TRBJ2-1; the match to TRBD2 covers 13 bases. The germline gives CDR1 SNHLY, CDR2 FYNNEI. Trimming removed 4 bases from V and 7 bases from J; junction bases left unmatched: 4. The CDR3 loop spans 15 amino acids. Full variable domain (rest looked up from reference TRBV2 and TRBJ2-1): EPEVTQTPSHQVTQMGQEVILRCVPISNHLYFYWYRQILGQKVEFLVSFYNNEISEKSEIFDDQFSVERPDGSNFTLKIRSTKLEDSAMYFCASSATSGGKNEQFFGPGTRLTVL.

V gene TRBV5-4 combines with J gene TRBJ1-4; 9 nucleotides agree with TRBD1. This CDR3 has 14 amino acids. Germline V lookup: CDR1 SGHNT, CDR2 YYREEE (reference sequence). V trimming: 4 bases; J trimming: 8 bases; junction bases outside the gene matches: 6. The CDR3 protein is CASSRTGDGEKLFF. DNA for the CDR3: TGTGCCAGCAGCCGGACAGGGGACGGGGAAAAACTGTTTTTT.

This rearrangement joins TRBV5-5 to TRBJ1-2, with D possibly matching TRBD1 (5 bases). Trimming took off 4 bases at V and 2 bases at J, with 15 bases between the two ends. Germline CDR1 and CDR2: SGHKS and YYEKEE (reference sequence). This CDR3 spans 15 amino acids. The CDR3 DNA reads TGTGCCAGCAGCGGGTCCAGGGAAGGAAACTATGGCTACACCTTC. This translates into CASSGSREGNYGYTF.